This paragraph covers one TCR beta chain sequence. Its target is unknown. The PCR was carried out with 60 Vbeta primers and 13 Jbeta primers. Original analysis: Among the unique TCR beta chains that a later analysis counted, about 81 million in all, about 10 million were shared. The data were produced by immunoSEQ multiplex PCR, yet TCRdb's version contains in-frame clones alone and is incomplete. V, J and clone size derive from that table, while D and trimming were established from the DNA sequence. Here the sample spans about 110,000 clones, over 75% being singletons. The germline CDR1 and CDR2 sequences are SNHLY and FYNNEI. This CDR3 spans 14 amino acids. This sample is drawn from a study of cytomegalovirus exposure and HLA in healthy donors. Donors likely had unrecorded immune exposures despite being nominally healthy when sampled. Whole-study findings and limits: Among the CMV-associated chains, a few were confirmed in vitro as specific for CMV antigens. Later analysis identified a missense DCLRE1C variant that was linked to TCR beta V- and J-gene trimming.

The clonotype was recovered from a male donor in good health and CMV-seronegative. The material sequenced was PBMCs. This chain joins TRBV2 and TRBJ2-5, with a tentative D call TRBD2 (5 bases). The end of the DNA fits TRBJ2-7 better, so the J call may be wrong. The CDR3 coding sequence is TGTGCCAGCAGTGAAGGCAGGAGGTCCTACGAGCAGTACTTC. Residues: CASSEGRRSYEQYF.